The sample holds one count of the clone carrying this TCR beta chain. This sample stems from a study of cytomegalovirus exposure and HLA in healthy donors. Method: immunoSEQ multiplex PCR; TCRdb's copy keeps in-frame clones and lacks some. The sample comprises more than 75,000 clones, around 92% of which are singletons, and 0.65% to 0.7% rests with the top ten. There are 15 residues in the CDR3. V shed 2 bases and J 6 bases; nucleotides not matched to a gene: 9. The V gene's germline CDR1 is LNHNV and CDR2 YYDKDF (reference sequence). The chain uses TRBV15 and TRBJ1-2, with 7 bases that match TRBD1. The clonotype was recovered from a man aged 18 to 30 in good health and CMV-seronegative. The sample consisted of PBMCs. CDR3 nucleotide sequence: TGTGCCACCAGCAGACGACAGGGAGGAGTGGATGGCTACACCTTC. Translation gives CATSRRQGGVDGYTF.